This TCR beta chain was identified during a study of cytomegalovirus exposure and HLA in healthy donors. Germline values: CDR1 SGHTA, CDR2 FQGTGA. V lost 7 bases, J lost 3 bases, and 3 bases stayed unmatched. The CDR3 extends over 14 amino acids. This PCR relied on a set of 60 Vbeta primers and 13 Jbeta primers. Using immunoSEQ multiplex PCR, the repertoire was profiled, and TCRdb retains in-frame clones only, with some absent. The profile shows 90,000 to 110,000 clones, about 12% of them singletons. Whole-study findings and limits: For most subjects, TCR beta sequences were reported to predict HLA-A and HLA-B alleles with accuracy.

Regarding this clone: Its cognate antigen is unknown.

The chain has TRBV7-3 and TRBJ2-2; 9 positions agree with TRBD1. Sequencing was carried out using PBMCs. This receptor was identified in a man aged 35-49 years in good health and CMV-seropositive. CDR3 sequence (DNA): TGTGCCAGCACAACAGGGGGCTACACCGGGGAGCTGTTTTTT. This codes for CASTTGGYTGELFF. Drawing the rest from reference TRBV7-3 and TRBJ2-2, the complete variable domain is GAGVSQTPSNKVTEKGKYVELRCDPISGHTALYWYRQSLGQGPEFLIYFQGTGAADDSGLPNDRFFAVRPEGSVSTLKIQRTERGDSAVYLCASTTGGYTGELFFGEGSRLTVL.